Sequencing of this T cell receptor beta chain was carried out in a study of blood T cell repertoires in COVID-19. Study-level information: The analysed material was cDNA or gDNA that came from T cells, B-cell-depleted T cells, or PBMCs.

This clone has more than one count but fewer than ten. The CDR3 is 15 amino acids. From germline, CDR1 is SGHTS and CDR2 YDEGEE. Trimming took 2 bases from V and 6 from J; bases not matched to a gene: 5. Assignments of participants to cohorts depended upon their own reported clinical history. Profiled with immunoSEQ multiplex PCR; TCRdb holds only in-frame clones, not every one. The sample has hundreds of thousands of clones, roughly 88% seen once; the top ten hold approximately 1.2%. Material: PBMCs or T cells enriched from blood (not recorded which). This chain links TRBV5-8 with TRBJ2-2; TRBD2 matches at 9 bases. This TCR derives from a woman between 40 and 55 years old with acute COVID-19. The CDR3 here is CASSFSGRGPGELFF. CDR3 sequence (DNA): TGTGCCAGCAGCTTTAGCGGGAGAGGACCCGGGGAGCTGTTTTTT.